The clone carrying this T cell receptor beta chain has only a few counts. The antigen is not known. This record comes from a study of response to subunit inactivated influenza vaccine. TCRdb independently ran MiXCR on the RT-PCR reads; one entry per CDR3 protein. The table lists 650,000 to 800,000 distinct CDR3 sequences, less than 20% of them singletons. Study-wide findings and caveats: Few new T cells, the authors suggested, are recruited by each seasonal influenza vaccination.

This CDR3 contains 15 residues. CDR1 and CDR2 from the germline V gene are MNHEY and SMNVEV (reference sequence). V shed 5 bases and J 7 bases; nucleotides not matched to a gene: 11. This specimen was PBMCs from blood, taken more than 4 days after vaccination. The TCR sequence derives from a man between 50 and 59 years old who received an inactivated influenza vaccine. The chain couples TRBV27 to TRBJ2-1; 7 bases align to TRBD2. The CDR3 spells CASSARLAPPNEQFF. CDR3 sequence (DNA): TGTGCCAGCAGTGCCCGACTAGCACCGCCGAATGAGCAGTTCTTC.